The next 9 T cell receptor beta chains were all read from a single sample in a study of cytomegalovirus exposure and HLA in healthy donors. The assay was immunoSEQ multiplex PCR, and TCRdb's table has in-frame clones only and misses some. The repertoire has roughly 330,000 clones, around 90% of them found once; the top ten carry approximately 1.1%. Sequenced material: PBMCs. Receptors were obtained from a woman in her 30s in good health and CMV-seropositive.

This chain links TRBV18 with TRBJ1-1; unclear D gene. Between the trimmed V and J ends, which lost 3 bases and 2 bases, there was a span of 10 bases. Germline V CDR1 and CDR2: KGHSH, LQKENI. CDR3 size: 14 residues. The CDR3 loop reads CASSPFKANTEAFF. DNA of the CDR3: TGTGCCAGCTCACCTTTTAAGGCCAACACTGAAGCTTTCTTT.

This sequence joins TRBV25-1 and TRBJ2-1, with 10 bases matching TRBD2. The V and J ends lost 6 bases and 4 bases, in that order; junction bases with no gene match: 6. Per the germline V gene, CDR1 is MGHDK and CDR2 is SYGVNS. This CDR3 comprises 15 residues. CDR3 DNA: TGTGCCAGCAGCCCAGTAGCGGGGGGTTACAATGAGCAGTTCTTC. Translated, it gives CASSPVAGGYNEQFF.

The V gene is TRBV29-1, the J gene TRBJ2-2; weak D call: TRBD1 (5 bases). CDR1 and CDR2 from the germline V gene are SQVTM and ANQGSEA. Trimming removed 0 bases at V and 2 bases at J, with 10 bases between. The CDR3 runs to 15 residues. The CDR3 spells CSVEDWTQNTGELFF. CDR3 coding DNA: TGCAGCGTTGAAGATTGGACACAAAACACCGGGGAGCTGTTTTTT.

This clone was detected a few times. The DNA for the CDR3 is TGCGCCAGCCGCCGACAGGGGGCGGGGCAGCCCCAGCATTTT. It specifies CASRRQGAGQPQHF. This sequence joins TRBV4-1 and TRBJ1-5; 10 bases map to TRBD1. Germline V gives CDR1 MGHRA, CDR2 YSYEKL. With 8 bases clipped from V and 7 bases from J, the junction kept 8 bases outside the gene matches. The CDR3 length is 14 residues.

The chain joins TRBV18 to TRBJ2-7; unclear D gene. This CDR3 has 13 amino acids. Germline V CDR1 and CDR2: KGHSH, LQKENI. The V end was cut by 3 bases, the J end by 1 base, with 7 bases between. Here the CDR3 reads CASSPVASYEQYF. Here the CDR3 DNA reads TGTGCCAGCTCACCCGTGGCTTCCTACGAGCAGTACTTC.

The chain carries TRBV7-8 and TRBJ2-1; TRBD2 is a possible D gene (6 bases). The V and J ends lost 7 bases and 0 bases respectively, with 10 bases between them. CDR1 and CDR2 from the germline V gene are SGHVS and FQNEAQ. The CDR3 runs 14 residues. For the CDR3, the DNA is TGTGCCAGCACCGAGACTAGCTCCTACAATGAGCAGTTCTTC. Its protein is CASTETSSYNEQFF.

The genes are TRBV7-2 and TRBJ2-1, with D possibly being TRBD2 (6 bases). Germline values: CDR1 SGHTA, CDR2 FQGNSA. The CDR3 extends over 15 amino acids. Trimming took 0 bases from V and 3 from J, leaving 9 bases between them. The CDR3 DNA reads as TGTGCCAGCAGCTTAGCGGGAGGTTACTACAATGAGCAGTTCTTC. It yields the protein CASSLAGGYYNEQFF.

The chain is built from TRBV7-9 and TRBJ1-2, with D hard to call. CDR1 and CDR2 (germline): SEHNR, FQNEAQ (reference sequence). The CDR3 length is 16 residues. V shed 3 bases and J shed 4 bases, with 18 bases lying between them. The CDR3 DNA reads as TGTGCCAGCAGCTTTGCCCCGGCGTTACCAACCTATGGCTACACCTTC. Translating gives CASSFAPALPTYGYTF.

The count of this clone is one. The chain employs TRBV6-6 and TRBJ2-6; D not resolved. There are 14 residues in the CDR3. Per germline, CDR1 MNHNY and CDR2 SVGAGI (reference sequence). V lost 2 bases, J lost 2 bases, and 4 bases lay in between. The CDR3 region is CASSYRAGANVLTF. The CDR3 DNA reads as TGTGCCAGCAGTTACAGGGCTGGGGCCAACGTCCTGACTTTC.